This T cell receptor (beta chain) was sequenced in a study of graft-versus-host responses after intestinal transplantation. Study-level background: Isolated intestinal, liver-intestinal, or multivisceral transplants were what recipients had.

The authors processed graft tissue to release intraepithelial and lamina propria lymphocytes. V lost 3 bases, J lost 1 base, and 10 bases stayed unmatched. Germline V lookup: CDR1 MNHNS, CDR2 SASEGT. The CDR3 contains 17 residues. Sequenced by immunoSEQ multiplex PCR; TCRdb stores in-frame clones only, minus some. The repertoire holds approximately 7,000 clones, with about three quarters as singletons. This clone was detected a few times. The sequences come from ileum tissue, collected approximately 35 weeks after intestinal transplantation. The chain links TRBV6-1 to TRBJ1-1; TRBD1 matches 8 bases. This receptor was taken from a human patient who received an intestinal transplant, so some T cells may come from the graft donor. In DNA form, the CDR3 reads TGTGCCAGCAGTGACTTCTTTGGACAGGGTCCGAACACTGAAGCTTTCTTT. Protein: CASSDFFGQGPNTEAFF.